The 5 T cell receptor beta chains in this list originate from one sample, sequenced in a study of blood T cell repertoires in COVID-19. Only in-frame clones appear in the TCRdb table, and some are missing; sequencing was by immunoSEQ multiplex PCR. The profile shows some 150,000 clones, around four fifths of them singletons. Sequencing input: PBMCs or T cells enriched from blood (not recorded which). The receptors come from a woman between 50 and 59 years old in a cohort exposed to, infected with or recovered from COVID-19 (not recorded which).

The genes are TRBV19 and TRBJ2-5; 7 bases line up with TRBD2. Germline V lookup: CDR1 LNHDA, CDR2 SQIVND (reference sequence). This CDR3 is built from 14 residues. With V trimmed by 4 bases and J by 7 bases, 9 bases remained unmatched. The CDR3 reads CASSTASGSGTQYF. The CDR3 nucleotides read TGTGCCAGTAGTACTGCTAGCGGAAGTGGGACCCAGTACTTC.

This chain connects TRBV15 to TRBJ2-7; TRBD1 agrees at 7 bases. Germline V lookup: CDR1 LNHNV, CDR2 YYDKDF (reference sequence). After removal of 6 bases from V and 4 bases from J, the junction contained 9 bases not matched to a gene. This CDR3 contains 14 residues. CDR3 protein: CATRDPTQGYEQYF. For the CDR3, the DNA is TGTGCCACCAGAGATCCCACACAGGGGTACGAGCAGTACTTC.

The J gene is TRBJ1-2, the V gene TRBV18; TRBD1 matches 7 bases. CDR1 and CDR2 from the germline V gene are KGHSH and LQKENI. CDR3 size: 16 residues. The V gene end was trimmed by 4 bases and the J gene end by 0 bases; junction bases not matched to a gene: 8. This CDR3 is CASSLATGDTNYGYTF. The CDR3 DNA reads as TGTGCCAGCTCACTAGCCACAGGGGACACTAACTATGGCTACACCTTC. Filled out from reference TRBV18 and TRBJ1-2, the complete variable domain reads NAGVMQNPRHLVRRRGQEARLRCSPMKGHSHVYWYRQLPEEGLKFMVYLQKENIIDESGMPKERFSAEFPKEGPSILRIQQVVRGDSAAYFCASSLATGDTNYGYTFGSGTRLTVV.

The rearrangement uses TRBV6-5 and TRBJ2-7, with 7 positions matching TRBD2. CDR1 is MNHEY and CDR2 is SVGAGI in the germline V gene. The CDR3 runs 14 residues. The junction had 8 bases not matched to a gene; V was cut back by 8 bases and J by 1 base. The CDR3 DNA reads TGTGCCAGCTGCCGGAGCGGGAATTCCTACGAGCAGTACTTC. Translating it yields CASCRSGNSYEQYF.

The chain carries TRBV2 and TRBJ1-3, with 9 bases that match TRBD1. The V and J ends lost 7 bases and 4 bases, in that order; junction bases with no gene match: 5. This CDR3 has 14 amino acids. Looked up from germline, CDR1 is SNHLY and CDR2 is FYNNEI. CDR3 nucleotides: TGTGCCAGCATATCCGGGACAGGGGGAAACACCATATATTTT. Its protein product is CASISGTGGNTIYF.